A selection of T cell receptor beta chains follows, all from one sample in a study of T cells after yellow fever vaccination. One entry per CDR3 protein, called by TCRdb with MiXCR from the 5' RACE reads. The sample lists a few hundred thousand distinct CDR3 sequences; roughly 12% were seen once. Sequencing was performed on PBMCs, taken on the day of the first yellow fever vaccination. The source is a man between 18 and 35 years old who received the YFV17D yellow fever vaccine. Each CDR3 is given with its conserved first and last residue. The D gene is left open where the match is weak. Part of the rows lack a size; the others show once, few, many or a class for expanded clones.

d_gene: .; v_gene: TRBV7-9; j_gene: TRBJ2-1; abundance: few; len: 15; CDR3nt: TGTGCCAGCAGCCCCCCCCGGACATCCCTTAATGAGCAGTTCTTC; CDR3aa: CASSPPRTSLNEQFF
d_gene: .; v_gene: TRBV28; j_gene: TRBJ1-2; abundance: few; len: 16; CDR3nt: TGTGCCAGCAGTTCTCCCAGGACTTCAGTTAACTATGGCTACACCTTC; CDR3aa: CASSSPRTSVNYGYTF
d_gene: .; v_gene: TRBV6-5; j_gene: TRBJ2-1; abundance: few; len: 16; CDR3nt: TGTGCCAGCAGTTCCGGGGGGCTCCTAGGGTACAATGAGCAGTTCTTC; CDR3aa: CASSSGGLLGYNEQFF
d_gene: .; v_gene: TRBV28; j_gene: TRBJ1-6; abundance: few; len: 17; CDR3nt: TGTGCCAGCAGTTTAGGGCAGGGGCGGAACTATAATTCACCCCTCCACTTT; CDR3aa: CASSLGQGRNYNSPLHF
d_gene: .; v_gene: TRBV20-1; j_gene: TRBJ2-2; abundance: few; len: 14; CDR3nt: TGCAGTGCTCCGGGACGGACTAACACCGGGGAGCTGTTTTTT; CDR3aa: CSAPGRTNTGELFF
d_gene: .; v_gene: TRBV6-1; j_gene: TRBJ2-2; abundance: .; len: 15; CDR3nt: TGTGCCAGCAGCCGGACAGACGCTAACACCGGGGAGCTGTTTTTT; CDR3aa: CASSRTDANTGELFF
d_gene: .; v_gene: TRBV12-3/TRBV12-4; j_gene: TRBJ1-2; abundance: .; len: 14; CDR3nt: TGTGCCAGCAGTTTCTGGCGGGGAGCTTATGGCTACACCTTC; CDR3aa: CASSFWRGAYGYTF
d_gene: .; v_gene: TRBV10-3; j_gene: TRBJ2-5; abundance: .; len: 14; CDR3nt: TGTGCCATCAGTGAGTTGCAGGACGGGGGGACCCAGTACTTC; CDR3aa: CAISELQDGGTQYF
d_gene: .; v_gene: TRBV4-2; j_gene: TRBJ1-2; abundance: few; len: 14; CDR3nt: TGTGCCAGCAGCCAGGGGGGGGGCTCCTATGGCTACACCTTC; CDR3aa: CASSQGGGSYGYTF
d_gene: .; v_gene: TRBV4-3; j_gene: TRBJ1-5; abundance: .; len: 14; CDR3nt: TGCGCCAGCAGCCAAGAGCAGGGAGGATTGCCCCAGCATTTT; CDR3aa: CASSQEQGGLPQHF
d_gene: TRBD1; v_gene: TRBV4-2; j_gene: TRBJ2-4; abundance: .; len: 16; CDR3nt: TGTGCCAGCAGCCAGGGGACAGGGAGAGCCAAAAACATTCAGTACTTC; CDR3aa: CASSQGTGRAKNIQYF
d_gene: .; v_gene: TRBV29-1; j_gene: TRBJ2-6; abundance: few; len: 14; CDR3nt: TGCAGCGTCCGAGCAGGCTCTGGGGCCAACGTCCTGACTTTC; CDR3aa: CSVRAGSGANVLTF
d_gene: .; v_gene: TRBV7-2; j_gene: TRBJ1-6; abundance: .; len: 15; CDR3nt: TGTGCCAGCAGCTCGGACAGCCTCAATAATTCACCCCTCCACTTT; CDR3aa: CASSSDSLNNSPLHF
d_gene: .; v_gene: TRBV5-6; j_gene: TRBJ1-2; abundance: few; len: 14; CDR3nt: TGTGCCAGCAGCTTGCCCGGGATCCTTTATGGCTACACCTTC; CDR3aa: CASSLPGILYGYTF
d_gene: TRBD2; v_gene: TRBV19; j_gene: TRBJ2-1; abundance: .; len: 17; CDR3nt: TGTGCCAGTAGTATAGACCGGGACTACGAGAAAGGGTGGAGCTTTGACTTC; CDR3aa: CASSIDRDYEKGWSFDF
d_gene: TRBD1; v_gene: TRBV5-1; j_gene: TRBJ2-2; abundance: many; len: 14; CDR3nt: TGCGCCAGCAGGTCGGGACAGGGAATCGGGGAGCTGTTTTTT; CDR3aa: CASRSGQGIGELFF
d_gene: .; v_gene: TRBV7-2; j_gene: TRBJ1-6; abundance: few; len: 14; CDR3nt: TGTGCCAGCAGCGATTACCAATATAATTCACCCCTCCACTTT; CDR3aa: CASSDYQYNSPLHF
d_gene: TRBD1; v_gene: TRBV12-3/TRBV12-4; j_gene: TRBJ2-4; abundance: .; len: 14; CDR3nt: TGTGCCAGCAGTTTTTCAGGGGGCAAAAACATTCAGTACTTC; CDR3aa: CASSFSGGKNIQYF
d_gene: .; v_gene: TRBV20-1; j_gene: TRBJ2-5; abundance: .; len: 14; CDR3nt: TGCAGTGCTAGGGGGATGCAAGGTGGGGGGACCCAGTACTTC; CDR3aa: CSARGMQGGGTQYF
d_gene: .; v_gene: TRBV20-1; j_gene: TRBJ1-4; abundance: few; len: 14; CDR3nt: TGCAGTGCTCGCGAATCAGGGGCGGCTGAAAAACTGTTTTTT; CDR3aa: CSARESGAAEKLFF
d_gene: .; v_gene: TRBV6-5; j_gene: TRBJ2-1; abundance: few; len: 14; CDR3nt: TGTGCCAGCAGACTCGGGCCCACTTCGTCGGAGCAGTTCTTC; CDR3aa: CASRLGPTSSEQFF
d_gene: TRBD2; v_gene: TRBV7-2; j_gene: TRBJ2-1; abundance: few; len: 14; CDR3nt: TGTGCCAGCAGGCCTACTAGCGGTTACAATGAGCAGTTCTTC; CDR3aa: CASRPTSGYNEQFF
d_gene: .; v_gene: TRBV27; j_gene: TRBJ2-5; abundance: few; len: 14; CDR3nt: TGTGCCAGCAGTTCGTCAGGGGCGTGGGAGACCCAGTACTTC; CDR3aa: CASSSSGAWETQYF
d_gene: TRBD2; v_gene: TRBV7-8; j_gene: TRBJ2-1; abundance: many; len: 15; CDR3nt: TGTGCCAGCAGCGCTTCAGGACTAGCGGACGGTGAGCAGTTCTTC; CDR3aa: CASSASGLADGEQFF
d_gene: .; v_gene: TRBV12-3/TRBV12-4; j_gene: TRBJ1-2; abundance: many; len: 13; CDR3nt: TGTGCCAGCAGTTTAGACCGGGGTAGAGGCTACACCTTC; CDR3aa: CASSLDRGRGYTF
d_gene: .; v_gene: TRBV6-1; j_gene: TRBJ2-1; abundance: .; len: 13; CDR3nt: TGTGCCAGCAGCTGGGGACCATCAAATGAGCAGTTCTTC; CDR3aa: CASSWGPSNEQFF
d_gene: TRBD1; v_gene: TRBV27; j_gene: TRBJ2-3; abundance: few; len: 17; CDR3nt: TGTGCCAGCAGTTCGAACCCCAGGGGGCGAGGCACAGATACGCAGTATTTT; CDR3aa: CASSSNPRGRGTDTQYF
d_gene: .; v_gene: TRBV20-1; j_gene: TRBJ1-1; abundance: few; len: 14; CDR3nt: TGCGGGTATGTGTCGTCGGGGTTGAACACTGAAGCTTTCTTT; CDR3aa: CGYVSSGLNTEAFF
d_gene: .; v_gene: TRBV15; j_gene: TRBJ1-4; abundance: few; len: 14; CDR3nt: TGTGCCACCAGCAGGGGAGCCGCGAATGAAAAACTGTTTTTT; CDR3aa: CATSRGAANEKLFF
d_gene: TRBD2; v_gene: TRBV12-3/TRBV12-4; j_gene: TRBJ2-5; abundance: few; len: 13; CDR3nt: TGTGCCAGCAGCCCTCAGACTAGCTCGACCCAGTACTTC; CDR3aa: CASSPQTSSTQYF
d_gene: .; v_gene: TRBV3-1; j_gene: TRBJ2-3; abundance: few; len: 17; CDR3nt: TGTGCCAGCAGCCAAGAAGCAATTAACCCAATCACAGATACGCAGTATTTT; CDR3aa: CASSQEAINPITDTQYF
d_gene: .; v_gene: TRBV7-2; j_gene: TRBJ1-2; abundance: .; len: 14; CDR3nt: TGTGCCAGCAGCTTAGTGCGTGGCAGGGGTCGCTACACCTTC; CDR3aa: CASSLVRGRGRYTF
d_gene: TRBD2; v_gene: TRBV4-3; j_gene: TRBJ2-7; abundance: few; len: 16; CDR3nt: TGCGCCAGCAGCCAAGACGGTAGCGGGGGGGTCTACGAGCAGTACTTC; CDR3aa: CASSQDGSGGVYEQYF
d_gene: .; v_gene: TRBV6-6; j_gene: TRBJ2-1; abundance: many; len: 13; CDR3nt: TGTGCCAGCAGTTACTGGGGGGACAATGAGCAGTTCTTC; CDR3aa: CASSYWGDNEQFF
d_gene: .; v_gene: TRBV5-5; j_gene: TRBJ1-1; abundance: .; len: 15; CDR3nt: TGTGCCAGCAGCTTGTGGTGGGGGATGAACACTGAAGCTTTCTTT; CDR3aa: CASSLWWGMNTEAFF
d_gene: .; v_gene: TRBV28; j_gene: TRBJ1-4; abundance: .; len: 12; CDR3nt: TGTGCCAGCAGTCGGGACTTTGAAAAACTGTTTTTT; CDR3aa: CASSRDFEKLFF
d_gene: .; v_gene: TRBV27; j_gene: TRBJ1-2; abundance: few; len: 14; CDR3nt: TGTGCCAGCAGCCATGGGCCGAGGGTGGATGGCTACACCTTC; CDR3aa: CASSHGPRVDGYTF
d_gene: TRBD2; v_gene: TRBV6-1; j_gene: TRBJ2-2; abundance: few; len: 16; CDR3nt: TGTGCCAGCAGTCTTTTGGGCGGGGGGGACACCGGGGAGCTGTTTTTT; CDR3aa: CASSLLGGGDTGELFF
d_gene: TRBD1; v_gene: TRBV7-3; j_gene: TRBJ2-5; abundance: few; len: 15; CDR3nt: TGTGCCAGCAGCCCTTCGGACAGGGCCTGGGAGACCCAGTACTTC; CDR3aa: CASSPSDRAWETQYF
d_gene: .; v_gene: TRBV7-9; j_gene: TRBJ2-6; abundance: few; len: 13; CDR3nt: TGTGCCAGCCCCCTTGTCGGGGCCAACGTCCTGACTTTC; CDR3aa: CASPLVGANVLTF
d_gene: TRBD1; v_gene: TRBV27; j_gene: TRBJ1-5; abundance: .; len: 17; CDR3nt: TGTGCCAGCAGTTTAGAGGGGGGCAGGGGGCTAGGACAGCCCCAGCATTTT; CDR3aa: CASSLEGGRGLGQPQHF
d_gene: .; v_gene: TRBV25-1; j_gene: TRBJ1-2; abundance: .; len: 13; CDR3nt: TGTGCCAGCTCTGGGGCGGGCGGCTATGGCTACACCTTC; CDR3aa: CASSGAGGYGYTF
d_gene: TRBD2; v_gene: TRBV6-1; j_gene: TRBJ2-3; abundance: few; len: 17; CDR3nt: TGTGCCAGCACTCGAGGCGTGACTAGCGGGGGGCAAGATACGCAGTATTTT; CDR3aa: CASTRGVTSGGQDTQYF
d_gene: .; v_gene: TRBV29-1; j_gene: TRBJ1-4; abundance: .; len: 12; CDR3nt: TGCAGCGCCGGAAGTTTGGGTGAAAAACTGTTTTTT; CDR3aa: CSAGSLGEKLFF
d_gene: .; v_gene: TRBV7-3; j_gene: TRBJ2-5; abundance: .; len: 15; CDR3nt: TGTGCCAGCAGCCCAACCGAGGGTCCATGGGAGACCCAGTACTTC; CDR3aa: CASSPTEGPWETQYF
d_gene: TRBD1; v_gene: TRBV7-8; j_gene: TRBJ1-6; abundance: .; len: 15; CDR3nt: TGTGCCAGCAGCTTAGGGACAGGGGTCAATTCACCCCTCCACTTT; CDR3aa: CASSLGTGVNSPLHF
d_gene: .; v_gene: TRBV12-3/TRBV12-4; j_gene: TRBJ2-1; abundance: .; len: 18; CDR3nt: TGTGCCAGCAGTTTTCGGCTGGGGGCTCCCGGCTCCTACAATGAGCAGTTCTTC; CDR3aa: CASSFRLGAPGSYNEQFF
d_gene: TRBD1; v_gene: TRBV12-3/TRBV12-4; j_gene: TRBJ1-5; abundance: few; len: 15; CDR3nt: TGTGCCAGCAGTATCGGGGACAGCTTAAATCAGCCCCAGCATTTT; CDR3aa: CASSIGDSLNQPQHF
d_gene: TRBD1; v_gene: TRBV5-1; j_gene: TRBJ1-2; abundance: .; len: 15; CDR3nt: TGCGCCAGCAGCGGGGGACAGGGGAGGATCTATGGCTACACCTTC; CDR3aa: CASSGGQGRIYGYTF
d_gene: TRBD1; v_gene: TRBV19; j_gene: TRBJ1-4; abundance: few; len: 15; CDR3nt: TGTGCCAGTAATAGCTGGACAGGAGATAATGAAAAACTGTTTTTT; CDR3aa: CASNSWTGDNEKLFF
d_gene: .; v_gene: TRBV4-2; j_gene: TRBJ1-2; abundance: many; len: 16; CDR3nt: TGTGCCAGCAGCCAAGTTTCGTCTCCCGAGGGCTATGGCTACACCTTC; CDR3aa: CASSQVSSPEGYGYTF
d_gene: TRBD1; v_gene: TRBV4-3; j_gene: TRBJ1-4; abundance: few; len: 14; CDR3nt: TGCGCCAGCGGGATCGACAGGGGGAGTGAAAAACTGTTTTTT; CDR3aa: CASGIDRGSEKLFF
d_gene: TRBD2; v_gene: TRBV10-3; j_gene: TRBJ2-1; abundance: many; len: 13; CDR3nt: TGTGCCATCAGTGAAACGGGGGAGGGTGAGCAGTTCTTC; CDR3aa: CAISETGEGEQFF
d_gene: .; v_gene: TRBV2; j_gene: TRBJ1-6; abundance: .; len: 16; CDR3nt: TGTGCCAGCAGTTCCTTCGACGGCTCCTATAATTCACCCCTCCACTTT; CDR3aa: CASSSFDGSYNSPLHF